The text below deals with one T cell receptor (beta chain). The specificity of this receptor is unknown. A much bigger clone sits one base away, suggesting this may be a read error. Receptors were amplified or captured by PCR. Sequencing was performed on an Illumina HiSeq 4000. Bulk TCR libraries were prepared as previously described, using TCR primers listed in Table S5. The Qiagen AllPrep DNA/RNA kit was used to purify total RNA. Reads from multiple sequencing runs of the same library were pooled before analysis. The paper's data handling went like this. Reads were retained only if an exact TCR constant sequence was present, and the retained reads were trimmed to 150 nt and grouped according to their 12-nt molecular barcodes. Reads inside each barcode group were sub-clustered using a 15% Levenshtein threshold, and a quality-weighted consensus sequence was constructed for each RNA molecule. Non-functional sequences were discarded, and so were lower-count sequences lying one edit away from another sequence. On the basis of fitting two negative binomial distributions, barcode sub-clusters with fewer than 20% of the maximum read count were discarded. Starting from the raw public reads, TCRdb applied fastp trimming at Q25, assembled clones with MiXCR and retained in-frame beta chains. All rows with the same CDR3 protein become a single entry with the most common DNA and genes. TCRdb assigned the V and J calls; the authors' analysis was not used. A total of more than 450,000 distinct CDR3 sequences appear in this sample, about a fifth of them only once. 0.65% to 0.95% of the sample is in the top ten clones.

The sample is drawn from a study of molecular identifiers for immune sequencing clone quantification (dated by TCRdb to between 2018 and 2020). As for the study more broadly: In a replicate experiment, RNA from roughly 20,000 or 100,000 naive CD8 T cells was split into five aliquots, four of which were sequenced. This methods study used CD8 T cells to benchmark TCR RNA copy counting and molecular-identifier clustering-based TCR repertoire sequencing (MIDCIRS). Beyond this particular receptor, the publication reports: Highly expanded clone sizes could be underestimated if identical TCR molecules share a barcode. When barcode sub-clustering was left out, chimeric consensus sequences inflated TCR diversity, with chimeras reaching as high as 47%. Spiked-in Jurkat TCR RNA equal to a single cell's worth was reported to be detectable even within one million naive CD8 T cells. Roughly 3 recovered TCR RNA copies per cell were obtained by modeling, versus about 10 by digital PCR, implying a capture efficiency of about 30%. The naive libraries included spiked-in Jurkat TCR RNA (roughly nine copies' worth), and this RNA is not part of the donor repertoire. In CMV-specific effector cells, clones with more than 20 RNA copies accounted for over 97% of molecules, whereas in naive cells such clones accounted for under 1%.

The CDR3 starts with the cysteine, ends with the phenylalanine, and has 15 residues. Just CDR3 DNA is preserved here, 45 bases in frame from base 1. Looking up the germline V gene (reference sequence) yields CDR1 SGHNT and CDR2 YYREEE. Libraries of naive CD8 T cells were generated from about 19,000 to 1,100,000 sorted cells, with 10%, 30% or 50% of the purified RNA used. On a BD FACSAria II, naive CD8 T cells were FACS-sorted as CD8+CD4-CCR7+CD45RA+ and collected into RLT Plus buffer. Detection sensitivity was tested by spiking Jurkat RNA equal to some 11 TCR copies' worth into samples containing 20,000-1,000,000 naive CD8 T cells. Enrichment of CD8 T cells was performed with RosetteSep CD8+ T Cell Enrichment Cocktail and Ficoll-Paque, after which ACK red cell lysis was carried out.

This TCR derives from a human donor in good health. Some libraries in this study had Jurkat cell RNA spiked in. The material sequenced was naive CD8+ T cells from blood, with Jurkat cell RNA spiked in. In light of the paper, this sample's cell subset or site label describes: FACS-sorted CD8+CD4-CCR7+CD45RA+ naive T cells. The sequence is built from TRBV5-4 and TRBJ2-7, with 10 bases aligning to TRBD1. The DNA reads TGTGCCAGCAGCGCGGGACAGGGGAGCTCCTACGAGCGGTACTTC. It translates to CASSAGQGSSYERYF.